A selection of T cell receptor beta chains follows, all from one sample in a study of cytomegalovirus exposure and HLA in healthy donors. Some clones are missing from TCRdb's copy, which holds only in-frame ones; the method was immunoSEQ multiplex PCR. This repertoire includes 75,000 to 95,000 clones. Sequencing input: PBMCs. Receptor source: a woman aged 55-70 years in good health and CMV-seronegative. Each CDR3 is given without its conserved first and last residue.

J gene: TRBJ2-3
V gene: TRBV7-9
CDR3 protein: ASSSPPGTSGYTDTQY

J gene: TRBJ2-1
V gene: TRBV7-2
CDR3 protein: ASSSSGRSYNEQF

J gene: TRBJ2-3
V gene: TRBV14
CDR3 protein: ASSQDAPAGDLDTQY

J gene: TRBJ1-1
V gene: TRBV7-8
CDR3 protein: ASSLIGLAVNTEAF

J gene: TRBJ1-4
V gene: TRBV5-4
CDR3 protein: ASSLLGRGNEKLF

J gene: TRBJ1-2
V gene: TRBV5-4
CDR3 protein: ASSFFEGAYGYT

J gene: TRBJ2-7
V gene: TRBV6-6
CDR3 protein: ASSYGGPYEQY

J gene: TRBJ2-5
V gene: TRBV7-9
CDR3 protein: ARTGEKETQY

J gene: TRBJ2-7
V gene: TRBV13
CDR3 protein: ASTVAGASEQY

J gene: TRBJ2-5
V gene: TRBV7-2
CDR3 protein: ASSLFKLAGGEETQY

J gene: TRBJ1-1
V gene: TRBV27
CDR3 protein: ASSPGTGRPNTEAF

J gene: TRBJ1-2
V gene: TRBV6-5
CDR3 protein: ASSYKQGGNYGYT

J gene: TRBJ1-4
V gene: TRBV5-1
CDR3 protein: ASRIQITNEKLF

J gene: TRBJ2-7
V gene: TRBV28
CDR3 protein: ASIASGVYEQY

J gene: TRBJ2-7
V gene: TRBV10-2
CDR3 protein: ASSPGQGTYEQY

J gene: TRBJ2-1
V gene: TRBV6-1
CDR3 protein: ASKGQLYNEQF